Sequencing of this T cell receptor beta chain was carried out in a study of cytomegalovirus exposure and HLA in healthy donors. At the level of the study: Unique TCR beta sequences numbering about 100 million came from 150 million to 200 million T cells in an earlier analysis.

Primers for the PCR totalled 60 Vbeta and 13 Jbeta. Method: immunoSEQ multiplex PCR; TCRdb's copy keeps in-frame clones and lacks some. The table lists 35,000 to 45,000 clones. About this clone: Its specificity is unknown.

Study-level results: Later work found that TCR association rates differed between HLA loci; DRB1 had the most and HLA-C the fewest. Specificity for CMV antigens was confirmed in vitro for a few of the CMV-associated chains. A missense DCLRE1C variant was associated with V- and J-gene trimming of TCR beta chains in a later analysis, and an independent cohort replicated the association.

V shed 2 bases and J shed 0 bases, with 6 bases lying between them. CDR3 length: 14 amino acids. The germline CDR1 and CDR2 sequences are SGHRS and YFSETQ. This clonotype originated in a man in his thirties or forties in good health and CMV-seronegative. The sample was PBMCs. The chain joins TRBV5-1 to TRBJ2-1; D is perhaps TRBD1 (5 bases). The CDR3 is CASSLQDSYNEQFF. CDR3 nucleotides: TGCGCCAGCAGCTTACAGGACTCCTACAATGAGCAGTTCTTC.